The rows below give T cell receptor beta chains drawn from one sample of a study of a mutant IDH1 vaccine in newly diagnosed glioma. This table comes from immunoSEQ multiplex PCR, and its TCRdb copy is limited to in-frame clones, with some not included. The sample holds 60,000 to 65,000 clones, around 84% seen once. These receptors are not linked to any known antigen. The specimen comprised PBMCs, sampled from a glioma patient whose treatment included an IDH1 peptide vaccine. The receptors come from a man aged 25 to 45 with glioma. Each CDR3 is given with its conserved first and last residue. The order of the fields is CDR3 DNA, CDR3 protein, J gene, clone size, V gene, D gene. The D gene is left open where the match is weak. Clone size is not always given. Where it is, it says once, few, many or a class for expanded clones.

TGTGCCAGCAGCGTAGGTCCAGGTCCAATTAACACCGGGGAGCTGTTTTTT CASSVGPGPINTGELFF TRBJ2-2 - TRBV9 -
TGTGCCAGCAGCTTAGGTCAGGGGCCGAGGGATTCACCCCTCCACTTT CASSLGQGPRDSPLHF TRBJ1-6 - TRBV7-9 -
TGTGCCAGCAGTGAAGTCGTCGGGACAGGGGGCGAAAAACTGTTTTTT CASSEVVGTGGEKLFF TRBJ1-4 few TRBV6-1 TRBD1
TGTGCCAGTAGTACCCCAGGGATCGACCCGAGAAACTATGGCTACACCTTC CASSTPGIDPRNYGYTF TRBJ1-2 - TRBV19 -
TGTGCCAGCAGCTTGGGGCAGGGCATCCTCTGGGAGCAGTACTTC CASSLGQGILWEQYF TRBJ2-7 - TRBV5-6 -
TGTGCCTGGAGTGTAGGGCTCGGCTATGGCTACACCTTC CAWSVGLGYGYTF TRBJ1-2 - TRBV30 -
TGTGCCAGCAGCTTCCCCCCCGGCGGCAGGGGTCGAAAGGGCTATGGCTACACCTTC CASSFPPGGRGRKGYGYTF TRBJ1-2 - TRBV7-9 -
TGTGCCAGTAGTATTACGGGGTATGGCTACACCTTC CASSITGYGYTF TRBJ1-2 - TRBV19 -
TGTGCCAGCAGTGCCGGGGGGGCCCAAGAGACCCAGTACTTC CASSAGGAQETQYF TRBJ2-5 - TRBV6-1 TRBD2
TGCGCCAGCAGCTTGGTCCCCACCCGGGGCGGTTTGAATGAGCAGTTCTTC CASSLVPTRGGLNEQFF TRBJ2-1 - TRBV5-1 -
TGTGCCACCTTCGGGGGGCCAGGAGATACGCAGTATTTT CATFGGPGDTQYF TRBJ2-3 - TRBV28 -
TGTGCCAGCAGTGAACGTGGAAGAGGGAACACTGAAGCTTTCTTT CASSERGRGNTEAFF TRBJ1-1 - TRBV2 -
TGTGCCAGCAGCTTGTGGGGAACGCGGATTGAAGCTTTCTTT CASSLWGTRIEAFF TRBJ1-1 - TRBV5-8 -
TGCGCCAGCAGCGTGACAGGGTCGAACACTGAAGCTTTCTTT CASSVTGSNTEAFF TRBJ1-1 - TRBV5-1 TRBD1
TGTGCCAGCAGTTTACGTGGGGGGCAAAAGGGTGGCTACACCTTC CASSLRGGQKGGYTF TRBJ1-2 - TRBV28 -
TGTGCCAGCAGCTTGGGGACAGGGGGCCCCTACGAGCAGTACTTC CASSLGTGGPYEQYF TRBJ2-7 - TRBV5-6 TRBD1
TGTGCCAGCAGCAAAAATAGGGGAGGGTCCACAGATACGCAGTATTTT CASSKNRGGSTDTQYF TRBJ2-3 - TRBV21-1 -
TGTGCCAGCAGCAGACTAGCGGGGGCCCAGAGAGAGCAGTTCTTC CASSRLAGAQREQFF TRBJ2-1 - TRBV13 TRBD2
TGTGCCAGCTCAGGGCTCGACTTCCAAGGTTCACCCCTCCACTTT CASSGLDFQGSPLHF TRBJ1-6 - TRBV18 -
TGTGCCAGCACCTCCGTACGGGCGACAGGGGGCGCCAGAAACTATGGCTACACCTTC CASTSVRATGGARNYGYTF TRBJ1-2 - TRBV5-4 TRBD1
TGTGCCAGCGCCGTCACGCGGGGGCGCGACAATCAGCCCCAGCATTTT CASAVTRGRDNQPQHF TRBJ1-5 - TRBV9 -
TGCGCCAGCAGCGGTACAGGGAGCACAGATACGCAGTATTTT CASSGTGSTDTQYF TRBJ2-3 few TRBV5-1 -
TGCAGCGTTGTAGGAAAGGGCTCTGGCAAAAACATTCAGTACTTC CSVVGKGSGKNIQYF TRBJ2-4 - TRBV29-1 -
TGTGCCAGCAGTGAAAGGGGAGGGGGCGTCAAGCAGTACTTC CASSERGGGVKQYF TRBJ2-7 - TRBV6-1 -
TGTGCCAGCAGCGACCGGGCCTCCCCCGAAGATACGCAGTATTTT CASSDRASPEDTQYF TRBJ2-3 - TRBV11-2 -
TGTGCCAGCAGTGACTCGGCGGGGGGTTCCACAGATACGCAGTATTTT CASSDSAGGSTDTQYF TRBJ2-3 - TRBV6-4 TRBD2
TGTGCCAGCAGTTCAACTCGACAGTTGAGGAACACTGAAGCTTTCTTT CASSSTRQLRNTEAFF TRBJ1-1 - TRBV28 -
TGTGCCAGCAGTTATGAAGGGGACACTGAAGCTTTCTTT CASSYEGDTEAFF TRBJ1-1 - TRBV6-5 -
TGTGCCAGCAGCGTAGGGGCTAGCGGGGGGGAACGCACAGATACGCAGTATTTT CASSVGASGGERTDTQYF TRBJ2-3 once TRBV9 TRBD2
TGTGCCAGCAGCTTTGGGTTGGGCTACAATGAGCAGTTCTTC CASSFGLGYNEQFF TRBJ2-1 - TRBV11-3 -
TGCGCCAGCAGCTTGGTTTCTGGGGATGGCTACACCTTC CASSLVSGDGYTF TRBJ1-2 - TRBV5-1 -
TGTGCCAGCAGTTTACCTGAAGCTTTCTTT CASSLPEAFF TRBJ1-1 - TRBV27 -
TGTGCCAGCAGCGGAGACTGGAATGAGCAGTTCTTC CASSGDWNEQFF TRBJ2-1 - TRBV9 -
TGTGCCACCAGCGTGGACAGGGGGACAGCTCGGCATTTT CATSVDRGTARHF TRBJ1-5 - TRBV15 TRBD1
TGTGCCAGCAGTTTAGGGACAGGACCTAATGAAAAACTGTTTTTT CASSLGTGPNEKLFF TRBJ1-4 - TRBV28 TRBD1
TGTGCCAGCAGCCCGAGGGGGTCTCAGCCCCAGCATTTT CASSPRGSQPQHF TRBJ1-5 - TRBV28 -
TGTGCCAGCAGCTCACCCCACATGACTATAGCGGGGGGAAAAGAGACCCAGTACTTC CASSSPHMTIAGGKETQYF TRBJ2-5 - TRBV7-8 TRBD2
TGTGCCAGCAGCTCCCTCGGGGGTCAAGAGACCCAGTACTTC CASSSLGGQETQYF TRBJ2-5 - TRBV7-7 -
TGTGCCAGCAGGGATCGTGGGGGAAACACTGAAGCTTTCTTT CASRDRGGNTEAFF TRBJ1-1 - TRBV7-9 -
TGTGCCAGTAACAGGGCGAACACCGGGGAGCTGTTTTTT CASNRANTGELFF TRBJ2-2 - TRBV19 -
TGTGCCAGCAGTAACGGCGGAATTAATCAGCCCCAGCATTTT CASSNGGINQPQHF TRBJ1-5 once TRBV6-6 -
TGTGCCAGCAGCTTGGCCGTCGGTAATGAAAAACTGTTTTTT CASSLAVGNEKLFF TRBJ1-4 - TRBV5-4 -
TGTGCCTGGACTAGCGGGGGGGCCGAGACCCAGTACTTC CAWTSGGAETQYF TRBJ2-5 - TRBV30 TRBD2